A selection of T cell receptor beta chains follows, all from one sample in a study of T cell changes during pregnancy in multiple sclerosis. This table comes from immunoSEQ multiplex PCR, and its TCRdb copy is limited to in-frame clones, with some not included. The sample has 57,000 or so clones; approximately 85% are singletons. Material: peripheral blood, obtained in the first trimester of pregnancy. These receptors originate from a female donor with multiple sclerosis, enrolled in a pregnancy study. Each CDR3 is given with its conserved first and last residue. The D gene is left open where the match is weak. Only some rows state a clone size, as once, few, many or a class for expanded clones.

-	-	13	TRBJ1-1	TRBV5-6	CASRSTENTEAFF	TGTGCCAGCAGGTCGACAGAGAACACTGAAGCTTTCTTT
-	TRBD1	14	TRBJ1-5	TRBV4-3	CASSQSPGGQPQHF	TGCGCCAGCAGCCAAAGTCCAGGGGGTCAGCCCCAGCATTTT
-	TRBD2	18	TRBJ2-1	TRBV19	CASSLLGLAGELDNEQFF	TGTGCCAGTAGTTTGCTGGGACTAGCGGGAGAGTTGGACAATGAGCAGTTCTTC
-	-	15	TRBJ1-1	TRBV5-4	CASSLWAGENTEAFF	TGTGCCAGCAGCTTGTGGGCAGGGGAGAACACTGAAGCTTTCTTT
-	TRBD2	16	TRBJ2-7	TRBV27	CASSLSGGEKAYEQYF	TGTGCCAGCAGTTTATCGGGAGGGGAAAAAGCCTACGAGCAGTACTTC
-	-	16	TRBJ2-2	TRBV5-1	CASSFAGTSYTGELFF	TGCGCCAGCAGCTTTGCCGGGACATCCTACACCGGGGAGCTGTTTTTT
-	TRBD2	15	TRBJ2-7	TRBV7-9	CASSLLVSGAYEQYF	TGTGCCAGCAGCTTACTCGTGAGCGGGGCCTACGAGCAGTACTTC
few	TRBD1	14	TRBJ1-1	TRBV7-9	CASSPRTGNTEAFF	TGTGCCAGCAGCCCCAGGACAGGGAACACTGAAGCTTTCTTT
-	-	18	TRBJ2-5	TRBV7-9	CASSLALGAPWGGETQYF	TGTGCCAGCAGCTTAGCGCTGGGGGCCCCCTGGGGGGGAGAGACCCAGTACTTC
-	-	12	TRBJ1-2	TRBV5-4	CASSPPQGDHTF	TGTGCCAGCAGCCCGCCACAGGGAGATCACACCTTC
-	TRBD1	15	TRBJ1-2	TRBV14	CASSLDGQVLYGYTF	TGTGCCAGCAGTCTTGATGGACAGGTACTCTATGGCTACACCTTC
-	TRBD2	13	TRBJ2-5	TRBV7-7	CASSPGGRETQYF	TGTGCCAGCAGCCCGGGAGGCCGGGAGACCCAGTACTTC
once	TRBD2	16	TRBJ2-1	TRBV6-6	CASGGLTSGTDNEQFF	TGTGCCAGCGGGGGCTTGACTAGCGGGACGGACAATGAGCAGTTCTTC
once	TRBD2	19	TRBJ2-3	TRBV11-2	CASSFWWTSGRTLTDTQYF	TGTGCCAGCAGCTTCTGGTGGACTAGCGGGAGGACCCTCACAGATACGCAGTATTTT
-	TRBD2	20	TRBJ2-7	TRBV5-1	CASSLGRREKGLAGSYEQYF	TGCGCCAGCAGCTTGGGTCGACGGGAAAAGGGATTAGCGGGATCGTACGAGCAGTACTTC
once	TRBD1	15	TRBJ2-7	TRBV7-2	CASRKEAGGPYEQYF	TGTGCCAGCAGGAAAGAGGCAGGGGGCCCCTACGAGCAGTACTTC
-	TRBD2	16	TRBJ2-5	TRBV4-1	CASSQDERGGQETQYF	TGCGCCAGCAGCCAAGATGAAAGGGGAGGGCAAGAGACCCAGTACTTC
-	-	12	TRBJ2-1	TRBV19	CASSIREDEQFF	TGTGCCAGTAGTATCCGAGAGGATGAGCAGTTCTTC
-	-	13	TRBJ1-1	TRBV7-9	CASSLGVRAKAFF	TGTGCCAGCAGCTTAGGGGTCAGGGCAAAAGCTTTCTTT
-	-	16	TRBJ2-3	TRBV27	CASSLFFGADTDTQYF	TGTGCCAGCAGTTTATTTTTTGGGGCCGACACAGATACGCAGTATTTT
-	-	14	TRBJ2-3	TRBV6-1	CASSAATSTDTQYF	TGTGCCAGTTCCGCGGCCACTAGCACAGATACGCAGTATTTT
-	TRBD2	18	TRBJ2-7	TRBV19	CASSIDPGLAGVQVPQYF	TGTGCCAGTAGTATAGATCCGGGACTAGCGGGAGTTCAGGTCCCGCAGTACTTC
-	TRBD1	14	TRBJ2-7	TRBV7-9	CASSLGQGVYEQYF	TGTGCCAGCAGCTTGGGACAGGGGGTTTACGAGCAGTACTTC
-	-	14	TRBJ2-1	TRBV5-4	CASSGGPKDNEQFF	TGTGCCAGCAGCGGGGGCCCTAAGGACAATGAGCAGTTCTTC
once	-	14	TRBJ1-1	TRBV18	CASSPSATSAEAFF	TGTGCCAGCTCACCATCTGCGACTAGCGCTGAAGCTTTCTTT
-	-	16	TRBJ1-1	TRBV1	CTSSQAPTGGNTEAFF	TGCACCAGCAGCCAAGCCCCCACAGGGGGAAACACTGAAGCTTTCTTT
-	TRBD1	15	TRBJ1-1	TRBV4-1	CASSQPGQGLTEAFF	TGCGCCAGCAGCCAACCGGGACAGGGGCTCACTGAAGCTTTCTTT
once	TRBD2	16	TRBJ2-2	TRBV6-5	CASSYDGTSVTGELFF	TGTGCCAGCAGTTACGATGGGACTAGCGTCACCGGGGAGCTGTTTTTT
-	TRBD1	16	TRBJ2-5	TRBV7-2	CASILLSGGKRETQYF	TGTGCCAGCATCCTGTTGTCAGGGGGCAAGAGGGAGACCCAGTACTTC
many	TRBD2	14	TRBJ2-1	TRBV6-1	CAYRTSGSKNEQFF	TGTGCCTACCGGACTAGCGGGAGTAAAAATGAGCAGTTCTTC
-	-	15	TRBJ1-1	TRBV28	CASSLGQTMNTEAFF	TGTGCCAGCAGTCTCGGACAGACCATGAACACTGAAGCTTTCTTT
-	TRBD2	17	TRBJ2-1	TRBV28	CASSLAGGSRSYNEQFF	TGTGCCAGCAGCTTAGCGGGAGGGAGCCGCTCCTACAATGAGCAGTTCTTC
once	-	14	TRBJ2-5	TRBV18	CASSPKGTQETQYF	TGTGCCAGCTCACCAAAAGGGACTCAAGAGACCCAGTACTTC
-	-	13	TRBJ2-7	TRBV5-1	CASGMSGSHEQYF	TGCGCCAGCGGTATGTCGGGGAGCCACGAGCAGTACTTC
-	TRBD1	13	TRBJ1-5	TRBV5-1	CASSRDRDQPQHF	TGCGCCAGCAGCAGGGACAGGGATCAGCCCCAGCATTTT
-	-	13	TRBJ2-7	TRBV2	CASSKSQGYEQYF	TGTGCCAGCAGTAAGTCGCAGGGGTACGAGCAGTACTTC
-	TRBD1	14	TRBJ2-7	TRBV6-6	CASSKQGAAYEQYF	TGTGCCAGCAGTAAACAGGGGGCAGCCTACGAGCAGTACTTC
-	-	17	TRBJ2-3	TRBV4-1	CASSQSLRTGRVDTQYF	TGCGCCAGCAGTCAATCTCTAAGGACAGGGAGGGTCGATACGCAGTATTTT
few	-	13	TRBJ1-1	TRBV6-1	CASSVKQATEAFF	TGTGCCAGCAGTGTTAAGCAAGCCACTGAAGCTTTCTTT
-	-	13	TRBJ1-1	TRBV7-9	CASSLAAGTEAFF	TGTGCCAGCAGCTTAGCTGCGGGGACTGAAGCTTTCTTT
-	TRBD2	15	TRBJ2-5	TRBV9	CASSLAGGPGETQYF	TGTGCCAGCAGCTTAGCGGGAGGGCCAGGAGAGACCCAGTACTTC
-	TRBD2	15	TRBJ2-3	TRBV5-6	CASSLVASGTDTQYF	TGTGCCAGCAGCTTGGTAGCTAGCGGGACAGATACGCAGTATTTT
-	-	15	TRBJ2-2	TRBV9	CASSVGRRVAGELFF	TGTGCCAGCAGCGTAGGGCGCAGGGTTGCCGGGGAGCTGTTTTTT
once	TRBD2	15	TRBJ2-3	TRBV5-1	CASSATSGGYNTQYF	TGCGCCAGCAGTGCCACTAGCGGGGGGTATAATACGCAGTATTTT
-	-	13	TRBJ2-1	TRBV18	CASSRSEGNEQFF	TGTGCCAGCTCACGGAGCGAGGGCAATGAGCAGTTCTTC
-	TRBD1	17	TRBJ2-5	TRBV6-1	CASSEKPGTGRQETQYF	TGTGCCAGCAGTGAAAAACCCGGGACAGGGAGACAAGAGACCCAGTACTTC
once	-	15	TRBJ2-7	TRBV11-2	CASSLGVKDKNEQYF	TGTGCCAGCAGCTTAGGGGTAAAGGACAAAAACGAGCAGTACTTC
-	-	15	TRBJ1-2	TRBV19	CASSIMDSSNYGYTF	TGTGCCAGTAGTATAATGGACAGCTCTAACTATGGCTACACCTTC
few	TRBD1	13	TRBJ1-2	TRBV11-2	CASSSPDRGSYTF	TGTGCCAGCAGCTCGCCGGACAGGGGAAGCTACACCTTC
-	-	14	TRBJ1-4	TRBV10-3	CAISETLLEQKLFF	TGTGCCATCAGTGAAACCCTACTAGAGCAAAAACTGTTTTTT
-	-	11	TRBJ2-2	TRBV9	CAIPGVGELFF	TGTGCCATCCCCGGAGTTGGGGAGCTGTTTTTT
-	TRBD1	17	TRBJ2-5	TRBV11-2	CASSRGQGPLGVETQYF	TGTGCCAGCAGCCGGGGACAGGGACCACTAGGAGTGGAGACCCAGTACTTC
-	-	10	TRBJ2-7	TRBV10-1	CASSPRYQYF	TGCGCCAGCAGCCCGAGATATCAGTACTTC
-	-	12	TRBJ1-1	TRBV28	CASSLQNTEAFF	TGTGCCAGCAGTTTACAGAACACTGAAGCTTTCTTT
few	TRBD1	14	TRBJ1-2	TRBV7-9	CASSQTGGVDGYTF	TGTGCCAGCAGCCAAACAGGGGGGGTGGACGGCTACACCTTC
few	-	11	TRBJ1-1	TRBV30	CAWSRQVEAFF	TGTGCCTGGAGTAGACAAGTTGAAGCTTTCTTT
once	TRBD2	15	TRBJ2-5	TRBV18	CASSPVGGRGETQYF	TGTGCCAGCTCACCAGTTGGCGGGAGAGGAGAGACCCAGTACTTC
-	-	13	TRBJ2-2	TRBV7-3	CASSPYNTGELFF	TGTGCCAGCAGCCCCTATAACACCGGGGAGCTGTTTTTT
-	TRBD2	14	TRBJ2-3	TRBV6-1	CASRSGILYDTQYF	TGTGCCAGCCGTAGCGGGATATTATACGATACGCAGTATTTT